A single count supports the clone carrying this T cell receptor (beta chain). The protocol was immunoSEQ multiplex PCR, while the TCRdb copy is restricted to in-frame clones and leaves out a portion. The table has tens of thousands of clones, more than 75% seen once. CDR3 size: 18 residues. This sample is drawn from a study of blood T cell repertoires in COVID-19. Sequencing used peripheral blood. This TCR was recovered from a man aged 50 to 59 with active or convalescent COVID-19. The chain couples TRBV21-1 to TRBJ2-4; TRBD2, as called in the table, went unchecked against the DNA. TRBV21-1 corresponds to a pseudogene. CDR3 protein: CASSKLLGLAGTRDIQYF. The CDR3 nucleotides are TGTGCCAGCAGCAAACTCCTTGGACTAGCGGGGACCCGCGACATTCAGTACTTC.